This T cell receptor beta chain was obtained from a study of tissue T cells after allogeneic stem cell transplantation. Overall study results and limits: The study did not identify alloreactive or antigen-specific tissue TCRs, and some clones might be persisting host cells. Anatomically similar tissues had similar TCR repertoires within each patient.

Sequencing was performed with immunoSEQ multiplex PCR; in TCRdb, only in-frame clones are kept and a portion is missing. The sample consists of under 2,000 clones, over 40% of them appearing once. Per the germline V gene, CDR1 is NSQYPW and CDR2 is LRSPGD (reference sequence). V was cut by 3 bases and J by 2 bases, with 7 bases left in between. This CDR3 comprises 14 residues. The time point was: mouse harvest day 14 after allogeneic transplant. Each mouse received 10^7 T-cell-depleted marrow cells plus 10^6 splenic CD5+ T cells by tail vein. By share of the sample, this clone is large. The antigen is unknown. Gene and germline names: mouse. The DNA ends 1 residue before the CDR3 does, and the rest of the CDR3 is filled in from the germline J gene.

Sample: spleen. The sequence was obtained from a female BALB/c mouse given C57BL/6 T cells with graft-versus-host disease after an allogeneic hematopoietic cell transplant. The chain recombines TRBV1 with TRBJ1-4; TRBD1 is a possible D gene (6 bases). The sequenced part of the CDR3 DNA is TGCACCTGCAGTGCCGGGACATCCAACGAAAGATTATTT. Protein: CTCSAGTSNERLF. The whole CDR3 is CTCSAGTSNERLFF. Complete variable domain (other parts from reference TRBV1 and TRBJ1-4): VTLLEQNPRWRLVPRGQAVNLRCILKNSQYPWMSWYQQDLQKQLQWLFTLRSPGDKEVKSLPGADYLATRVTDTELRLQVANMSQGRTLYCTCSAGTSNERLFFGHGTKLSVL.